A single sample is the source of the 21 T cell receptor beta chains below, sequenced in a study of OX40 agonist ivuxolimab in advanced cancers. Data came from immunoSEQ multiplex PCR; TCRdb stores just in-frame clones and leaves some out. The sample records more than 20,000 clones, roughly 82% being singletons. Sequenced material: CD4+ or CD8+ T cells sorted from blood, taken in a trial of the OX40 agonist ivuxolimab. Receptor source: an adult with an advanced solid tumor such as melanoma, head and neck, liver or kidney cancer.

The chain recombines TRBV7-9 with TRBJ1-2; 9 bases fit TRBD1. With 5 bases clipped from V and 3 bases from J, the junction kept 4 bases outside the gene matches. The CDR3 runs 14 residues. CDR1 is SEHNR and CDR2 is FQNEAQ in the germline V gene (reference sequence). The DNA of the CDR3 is TGTGCCAGCAGCGGGACAGGGTTTTACTATGGCTACACCTTC. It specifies CASSGTGFYYGYTF. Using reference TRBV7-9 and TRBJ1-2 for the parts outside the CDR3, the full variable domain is DTGVSQNPRHKITKRGQNVTFRCDPISEHNRLYWYRQTLGQGPEFLTYFQNEAQLEKSRLLSDRFSAERPKGSFSTLEIQRTEQGDSAMYLCASSGTGFYYGYTFGSGTRLTVV.

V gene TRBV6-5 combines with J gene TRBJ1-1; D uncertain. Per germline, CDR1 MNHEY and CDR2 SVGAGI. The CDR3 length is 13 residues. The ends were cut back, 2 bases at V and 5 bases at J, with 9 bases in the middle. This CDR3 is CASSYDFRTEAFF. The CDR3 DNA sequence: TGTGCCAGCAGTTACGATTTTCGGACTGAAGCTTTCTTT.

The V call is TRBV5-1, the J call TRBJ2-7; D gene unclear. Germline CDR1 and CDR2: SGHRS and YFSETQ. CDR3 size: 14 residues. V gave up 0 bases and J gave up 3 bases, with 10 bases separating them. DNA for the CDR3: TGCGCCAGCAGCTTGGATTTAGGATACTACGAGCAGTACTTC. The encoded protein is CASSLDLGYYEQYF.

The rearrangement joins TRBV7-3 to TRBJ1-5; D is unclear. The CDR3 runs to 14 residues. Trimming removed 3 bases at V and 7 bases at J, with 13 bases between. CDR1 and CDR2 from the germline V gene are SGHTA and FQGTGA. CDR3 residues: CASSFGGSGQPQHF. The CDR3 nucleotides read TGTGCCAGCAGCTTCGGTGGTAGCGGACAGCCCCAGCATTTT.

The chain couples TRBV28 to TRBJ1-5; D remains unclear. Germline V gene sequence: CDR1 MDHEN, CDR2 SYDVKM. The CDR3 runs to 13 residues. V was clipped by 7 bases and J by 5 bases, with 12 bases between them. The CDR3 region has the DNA TGTGCCAGCACCTCGGTGGGTCATCAGCCCCAGCATTTT. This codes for CASTSVGHQPQHF.

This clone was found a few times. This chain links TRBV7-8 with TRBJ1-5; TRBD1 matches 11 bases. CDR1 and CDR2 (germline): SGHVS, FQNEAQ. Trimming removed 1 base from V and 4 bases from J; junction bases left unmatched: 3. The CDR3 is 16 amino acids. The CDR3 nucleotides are TGTGCCAGCAGCTTAGAAAGGGACAGGGGGAATCAGCCCCAGCATTTT. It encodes CASSLERDRGNQPQHF.

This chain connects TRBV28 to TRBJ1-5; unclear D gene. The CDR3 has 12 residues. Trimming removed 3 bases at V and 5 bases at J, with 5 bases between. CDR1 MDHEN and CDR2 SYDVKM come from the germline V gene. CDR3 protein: CASSLLYQPQHF. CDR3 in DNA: TGTGCCAGCAGTTTGCTCTATCAGCCCCAGCATTTT.

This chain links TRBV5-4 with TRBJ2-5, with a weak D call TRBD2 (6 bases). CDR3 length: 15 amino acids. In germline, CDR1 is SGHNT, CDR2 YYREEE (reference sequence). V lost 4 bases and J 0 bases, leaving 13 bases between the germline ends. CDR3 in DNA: TGTGCCAGCAGCCGAGCGGGCGGAAACCAAGAGACCCAGTACTTC. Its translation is CASSRAGGNQETQYF.

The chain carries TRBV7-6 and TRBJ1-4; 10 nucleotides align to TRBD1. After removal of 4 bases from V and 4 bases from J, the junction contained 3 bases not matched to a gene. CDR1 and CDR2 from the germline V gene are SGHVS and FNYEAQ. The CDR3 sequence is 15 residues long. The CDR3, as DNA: TGTGCCAGCAGCTCGACAGGGGGCCTTAATGAAAAACTGTTTTTT. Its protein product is CASSSTGGLNEKLFF. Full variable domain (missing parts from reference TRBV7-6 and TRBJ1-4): GAGVSQSPRYKVTKRGQDVALRCDPISGHVSLYWYRQALGQGPEFLTYFNYEAQQDKSGLPNDRFSAERPEGSISTLTIQRTEQRDSAMYRCASSSTGGLNEKLFFGSGTQLSVL.

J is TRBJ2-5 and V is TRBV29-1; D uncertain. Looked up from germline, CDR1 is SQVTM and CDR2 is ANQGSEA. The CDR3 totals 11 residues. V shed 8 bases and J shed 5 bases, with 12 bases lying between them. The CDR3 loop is CSKTGGETQYF. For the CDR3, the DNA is TGCAGCAAGACGGGTGGGGAGACCCAGTACTTC.

The CDR3 coding sequence is TGTGCCAGCAGTCCATGGGGCGCTGAAGCTTTCTTT. This codes for CASSPWGAEAFF. The V call is TRBV27, the J call TRBJ1-1, with D possibly being TRBD1 (5 bases). Germline V gene data show CDR1 as MNHEY and CDR2 as SMNVEV (reference sequence). The length of the CDR3 is 12 residues. V lost 5 bases and J 6 bases, leaving 10 bases between the germline ends.

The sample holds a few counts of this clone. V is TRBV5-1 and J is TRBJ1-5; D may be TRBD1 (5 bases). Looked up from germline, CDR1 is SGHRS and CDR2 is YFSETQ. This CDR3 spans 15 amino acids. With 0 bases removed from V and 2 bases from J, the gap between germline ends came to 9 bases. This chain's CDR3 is CASSLDGAGNQPQHF. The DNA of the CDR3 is TGCGCCAGCAGCTTGGACGGGGCGGGCAATCAGCCCCAGCATTTT.

The DNA of the CDR3 is TGTGCCAGCACTCCGGGACAGGGAGGCAATCAGCCCCAGCATTTT. It specifies CASTPGQGGNQPQHF. V is TRBV6-1 and J is TRBJ1-5; 9 bases are shared with TRBD1. From germline, CDR1 is MNHNS and CDR2 SASEGT. The CDR3 sequence is 15 residues long. The trim removed 7 bases at V and 2 bases at J, leaving 6 bases unmatched.

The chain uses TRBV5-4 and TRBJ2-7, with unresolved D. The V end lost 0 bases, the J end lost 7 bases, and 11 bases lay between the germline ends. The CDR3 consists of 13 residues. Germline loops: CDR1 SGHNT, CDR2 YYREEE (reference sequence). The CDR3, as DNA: TGTGCCAGCAGCTTGGAGGACCCCGCGGAGCAGTACTTC. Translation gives CASSLEDPAEQYF.

CDR3 DNA: TGTGCCAGTAGTATGATAGGGACTAGCACAGATACGCAGTATTTT. Translating it yields CASSMIGTSTDTQYF. V usage is TRBV19 and J usage is TRBJ2-3; D may be TRBD2 (6 bases). With 3 bases removed from V and 0 bases from J, the gap between germline ends came to 10 bases. The CDR3 loop spans 15 amino acids. Germline assignment: CDR1 LNHDA and CDR2 SQIVND (reference sequence).

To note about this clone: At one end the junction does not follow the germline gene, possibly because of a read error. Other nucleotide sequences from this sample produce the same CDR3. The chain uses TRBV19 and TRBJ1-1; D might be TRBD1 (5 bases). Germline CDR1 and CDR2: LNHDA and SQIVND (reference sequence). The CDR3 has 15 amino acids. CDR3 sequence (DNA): TGTGCCAGTAGGCGGACAACTACCTGGGGGACTGAAGCCTTCTTT. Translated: CASRRTTTWGTEAFF.

CDR3 loop: CASSLGRGGLSDTQYF. DNA for the CDR3: TGTGCCAGCAGCTTAGGGCGGGGGGGCCTCTCAGATACGCAGTATTTT. The V gene is TRBV7-9, the J gene TRBJ2-3; 9 nucleotides agree with TRBD2. CDR1 is SEHNR and CDR2 is FQNEAQ in the germline V gene (reference sequence). This CDR3 has 16 residues. The V segment lost 1 base and the J segment 4 bases; nucleotides outside the gene matches: 6.

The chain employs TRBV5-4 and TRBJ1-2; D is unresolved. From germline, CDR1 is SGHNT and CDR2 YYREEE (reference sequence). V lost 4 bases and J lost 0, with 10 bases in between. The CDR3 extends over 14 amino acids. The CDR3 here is CASSLRRTNYGYTF. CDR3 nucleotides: TGTGCCAGCAGCCTCAGAAGAACTAACTATGGCTACACCTTC.

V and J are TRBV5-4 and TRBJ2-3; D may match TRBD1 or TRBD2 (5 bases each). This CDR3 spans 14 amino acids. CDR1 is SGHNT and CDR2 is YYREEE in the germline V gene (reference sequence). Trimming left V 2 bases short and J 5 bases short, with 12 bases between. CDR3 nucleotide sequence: TGTGCCAGCAGCTTAACGGGGCAGGGAGATACGCAGTATTTT. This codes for CASSLTGQGDTQYF.

CDR3 amino acids: CASKALGSSYNEQFF. CDR3 nucleotides: TGTGCCAGTAAGGCTCTAGGAAGCTCCTACAATGAGCAGTTCTTC. V and J are TRBV19 and TRBJ2-1, with D uncertain. The CDR3 runs 15 residues. V shed 7 bases and J shed 0 bases, with 13 bases lying between them. Germline CDR1 is LNHDA and CDR2 is SQIVND (reference sequence).

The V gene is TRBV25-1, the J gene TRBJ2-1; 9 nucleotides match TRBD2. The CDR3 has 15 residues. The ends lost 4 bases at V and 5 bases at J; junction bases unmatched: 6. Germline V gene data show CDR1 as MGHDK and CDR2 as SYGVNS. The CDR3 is CASSAIAGDNNEQFF. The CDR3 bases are TGTGCCAGCAGTGCGATAGCGGGAGATAACAATGAGCAGTTCTTC.